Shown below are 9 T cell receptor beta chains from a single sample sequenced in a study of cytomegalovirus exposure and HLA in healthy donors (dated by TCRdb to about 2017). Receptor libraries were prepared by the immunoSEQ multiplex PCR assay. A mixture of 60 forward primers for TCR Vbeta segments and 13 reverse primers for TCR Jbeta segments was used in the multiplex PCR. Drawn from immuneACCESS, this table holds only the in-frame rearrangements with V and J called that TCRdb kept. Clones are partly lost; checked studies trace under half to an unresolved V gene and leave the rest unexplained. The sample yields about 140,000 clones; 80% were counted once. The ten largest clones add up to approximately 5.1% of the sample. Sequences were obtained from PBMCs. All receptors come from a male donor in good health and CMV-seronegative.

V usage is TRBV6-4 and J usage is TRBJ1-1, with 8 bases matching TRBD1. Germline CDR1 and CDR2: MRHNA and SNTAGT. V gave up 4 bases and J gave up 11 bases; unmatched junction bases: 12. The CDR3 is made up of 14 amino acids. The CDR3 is CASSVSGGDPLAFF. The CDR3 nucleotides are TGTGCCAGCAGTGTGTCAGGGGGCGATCCCCTGGCTTTCTTT.

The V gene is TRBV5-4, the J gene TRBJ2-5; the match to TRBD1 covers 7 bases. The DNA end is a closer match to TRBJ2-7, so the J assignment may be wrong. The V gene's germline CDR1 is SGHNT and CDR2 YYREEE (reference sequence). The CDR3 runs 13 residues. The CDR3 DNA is TGTGCCAGCAGCGCCGGGACAGCAGGCGAGCAGTACTTC. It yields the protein CASSAGTAGEQYF.

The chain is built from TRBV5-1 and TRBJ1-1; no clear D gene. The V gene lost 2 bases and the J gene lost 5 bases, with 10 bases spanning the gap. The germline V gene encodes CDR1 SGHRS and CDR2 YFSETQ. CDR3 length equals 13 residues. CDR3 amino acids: CASSFTYGTEAFF. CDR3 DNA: TGCGCCAGCAGCTTCACCTATGGTACTGAAGCTTTCTTT.

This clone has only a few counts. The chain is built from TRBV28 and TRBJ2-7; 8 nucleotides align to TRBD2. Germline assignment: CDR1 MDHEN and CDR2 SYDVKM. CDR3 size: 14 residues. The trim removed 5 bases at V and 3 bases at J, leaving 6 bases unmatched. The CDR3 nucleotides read TGTGCCAGCAGTATAGCGGGGCCCTTCTACGAGCAGTACTTC. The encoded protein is CASSIAGPFYEQYF.

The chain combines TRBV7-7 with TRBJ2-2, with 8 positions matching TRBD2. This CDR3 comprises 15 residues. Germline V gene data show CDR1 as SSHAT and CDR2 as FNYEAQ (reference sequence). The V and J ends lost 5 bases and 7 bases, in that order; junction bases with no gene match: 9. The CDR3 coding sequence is TGTGCCAGCAGCCCCGGTCCCGGGGGGGGCGGGGAGCTGTTTTTT. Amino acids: CASSPGPGGGGELFF.

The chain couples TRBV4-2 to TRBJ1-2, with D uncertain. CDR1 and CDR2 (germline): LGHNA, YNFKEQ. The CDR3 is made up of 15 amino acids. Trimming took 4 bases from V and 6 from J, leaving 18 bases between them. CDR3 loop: CASSLPGNNVDGYTF. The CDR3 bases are TGTGCCAGCAGCCTCCCCGGGAACAACGTTGATGGCTACACCTTC.

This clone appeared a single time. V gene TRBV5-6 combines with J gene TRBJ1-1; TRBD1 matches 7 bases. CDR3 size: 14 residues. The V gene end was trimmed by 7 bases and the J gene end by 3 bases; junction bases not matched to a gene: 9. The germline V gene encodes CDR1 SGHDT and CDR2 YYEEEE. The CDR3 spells CASDLRDRYTEAFF. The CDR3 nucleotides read TGTGCCAGCGATTTGAGGGACAGATACACTGAAGCTTTCTTT.

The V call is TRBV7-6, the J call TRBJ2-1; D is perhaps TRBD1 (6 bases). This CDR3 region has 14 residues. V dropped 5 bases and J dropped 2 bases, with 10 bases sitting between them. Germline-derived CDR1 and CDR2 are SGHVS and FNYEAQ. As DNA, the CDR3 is TGTGCCAGCAGCCCCGGACAGACCTACAATGAGCAGTTCTTC. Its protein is CASSPGQTYNEQFF.

CDR3 protein: CASSQDDPAALSTDTQYF. The CDR3 DNA is TGCGCCAGCAGCCAAGATGATCCCGCGGCCCTTAGCACAGATACGCAGTATTTT. The chain joins TRBV4-3 to TRBJ2-3; D gene ambiguous. CDR3 size: 18 residues. The V gene's germline CDR1 is LGHNA and CDR2 YSLEER. The V and J ends lost 0 bases and 0 bases respectively, with 16 bases between them.